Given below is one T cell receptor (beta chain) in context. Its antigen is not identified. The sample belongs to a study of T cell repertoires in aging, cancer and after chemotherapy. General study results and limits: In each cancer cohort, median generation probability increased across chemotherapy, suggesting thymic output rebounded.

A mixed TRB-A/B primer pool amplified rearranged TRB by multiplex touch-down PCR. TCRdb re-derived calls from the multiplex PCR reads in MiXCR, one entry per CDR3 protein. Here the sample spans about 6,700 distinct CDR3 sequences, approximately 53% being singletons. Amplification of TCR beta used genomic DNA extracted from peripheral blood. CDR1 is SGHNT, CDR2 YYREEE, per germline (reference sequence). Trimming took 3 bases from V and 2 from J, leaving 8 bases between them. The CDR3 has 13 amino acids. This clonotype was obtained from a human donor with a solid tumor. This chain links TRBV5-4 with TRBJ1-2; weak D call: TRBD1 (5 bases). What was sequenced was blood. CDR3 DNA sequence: TGTGCCAGCAGCTCGGACAAGAACTATGGCTACACCTTC. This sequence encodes CASSSDKNYGYTF.